A single sample is the source of the 2 T cell receptor beta chains below, sequenced in a study of T cell responses to AZD1222 COVID-19 vaccine. Measured with immunoSEQ multiplex PCR; TCRdb has only the in-frame clones, and not every one. The table lists about 94,000 clones, roughly 85% of them singletons. The source was peripheral blood, collected 28 days after the second AZD1222 dose. The receptors shown here come from an adult who received the AZD1222 COVID-19 vaccine.

The chain joins TRBV6-2 or TRBV6-3 to TRBJ2-3, with no clear D. Trimming removed 4 bases at V and 5 bases at J, with 16 bases between. CDR3 length: 15 amino acids. Germline V gene data show CDR1 as MNHEY and CDR2 as SVGEGT. CDR3 sequence (DNA): TGTGCCAGCAGTTTCGGCGGAACAGAAATAGATACGCAGTATTTT. Its translation is CASSFGGTEIDTQYF.

The rearrangement joins TRBV10-3 to TRBJ1-3, with D tentatively TRBD1 (6 bases). The CDR3 spans 13 residues. The germline V gene has CDR1 ENHRY and CDR2 SYGVKD. V lost 6 bases and J 3 bases, leaving 9 bases between the germline ends. The CDR3 loop is CAIRQGFGNTIYF. DNA for the CDR3: TGTGCCATCAGACAGGGATTTGGAAACACCATATATTTT.